This TCR beta chain was retrieved from a study of shared clonotypes between healthy human individuals. Study-wide background: There were three CD4 naive, three CD4 memory, two CD8 naive and one CD8 memory plates per donor. Study-wide results and caveats: Researchers found naive subsets generally carried larger estimated richness than memory subsets. Generation probabilities of non-shared clonotypes were lower (relative to those shared by all four donors).

Generated by immunoSEQ multiplex PCR, the TCRdb table keeps only in-frame clones and is missing some. The table shows approximately 640,000 clones, with 60% to 80% occurring only once. The V and J ends lost 7 bases and 6 bases respectively, with 16 bases between them. Germline lookup yields CDR1 MDHEN and CDR2 SYDVKM. The CDR3 sequence is 14 residues long. Concerning this clone itself: As yet, its antigen is unknown.

The clonotype originates from a woman aged 25 to 39 in good health. This sequence joins TRBV28 and TRBJ1-5; D may be TRBD1 (5 bases). The material sequenced was memory CD4+ T cells sorted from blood. Indicated subset: CD45RA-negative fraction. CDR3 nucleotide sequence: TGTGCCAGCACGGCTGGGGGATCGAGTCAGCCCCAGCATTTT. Translation gives CASTAGGSSQPQHF.